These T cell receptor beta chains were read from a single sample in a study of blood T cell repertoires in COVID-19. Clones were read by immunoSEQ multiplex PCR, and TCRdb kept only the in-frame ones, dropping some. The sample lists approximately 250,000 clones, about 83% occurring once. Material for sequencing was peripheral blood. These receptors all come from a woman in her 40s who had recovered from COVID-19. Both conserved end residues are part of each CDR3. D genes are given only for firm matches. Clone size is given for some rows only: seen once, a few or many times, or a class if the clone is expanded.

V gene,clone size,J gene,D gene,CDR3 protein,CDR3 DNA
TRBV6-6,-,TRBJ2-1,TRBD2,CASSYREDEQFF,TGTGCCAGCAGTTACCGGGAGGATGAGCAGTTCTTC
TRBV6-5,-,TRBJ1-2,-,CASQPLVGGDGYTF,TGTGCCAGCCAGCCTCTTGTGGGAGGGGATGGCTACACCTTC
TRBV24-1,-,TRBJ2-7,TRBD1,CATRIRFRDRGYEQYF,TGTGCCACCAGAATACGCTTCCGGGACAGGGGTTACGAGCAGTACTTC
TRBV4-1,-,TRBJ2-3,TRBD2,CASSQVLAGSTDTQYF,TGCGCCAGCAGCCAAGTTCTAGCGGGGTCGACAGATACGCAGTATTTT
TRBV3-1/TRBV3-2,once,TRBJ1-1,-,CASSQPGKNTEAFF,TGTGCCAGCAGCCAACCAGGGAAGAACACTGAAGCTTTCTTT
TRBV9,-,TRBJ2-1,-,CASQASYNEQFF,TGTGCCTCGCAGGCTTCCTACAATGAGCAGTTCTTC
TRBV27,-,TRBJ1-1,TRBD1,CASSLRTGVTEAFF,TGTGCCAGCAGCCTTCGGACAGGGGTGACTGAAGCTTTCTTT
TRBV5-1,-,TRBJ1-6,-,CASSPQERGSPLHF,TGCGCCAGCAGTCCCCAAGAACGGGGTTCACCCCTCCACTTT
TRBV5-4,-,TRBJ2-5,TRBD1,CASSLTGAGETQYF,TGTGCCAGCAGCTTGACAGGGGCCGGGGAGACCCAGTACTTC
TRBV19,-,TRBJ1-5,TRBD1,CASRKSIIVQGINQPQHF,TGTGCCAGCAGAAAGAGCATAATTGTACAGGGGATCAATCAGCCCCAGCATTTT
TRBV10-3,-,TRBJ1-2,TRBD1,CAISEPRQGDGYTF,TGTGCCATCAGTGAGCCCCGACAGGGAGATGGCTACACCTTC
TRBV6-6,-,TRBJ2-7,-,CASSDGAGASYEQYF,TGTGCCAGCAGTGACGGCGCAGGGGCCTCCTACGAGCAGTACTTC
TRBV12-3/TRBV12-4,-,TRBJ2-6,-,CASRPGQPNVLTF,TGTGCCAGCAGGCCTGGACAGCCCAACGTCCTGACTTTC
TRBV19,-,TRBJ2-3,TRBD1,CASTNGQGFTDTQYF,TGTGCCAGTACCAACGGACAGGGTTTCACAGATACGCAGTATTTT
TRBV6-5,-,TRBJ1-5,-,CASSYSGTVDEPQHF,TGTGCCAGCAGTTACTCGGGCACCGTCGATGAGCCCCAGCATTTT
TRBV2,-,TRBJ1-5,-,CASGPSTWSNQPQHF,TGTGCCAGCGGGCCCAGTACATGGAGCAATCAGCCCCAGCATTTT
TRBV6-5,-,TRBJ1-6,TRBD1,CASRSLGQYNSPLHF,TGTGCCAGCAGGTCCCTGGGACAGTATAATTCACCCCTCCACTTT
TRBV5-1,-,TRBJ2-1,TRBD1,CASSKEDREDNEQFF,TGCGCCAGCAGCAAGGAGGACAGGGAGGACAATGAGCAGTTCTTC
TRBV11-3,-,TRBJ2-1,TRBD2,CASSLGAGGYNNEQFF,TGTGCCAGCAGCTTAGGGGCGGGGGGTTACAACAATGAGCAGTTCTTC
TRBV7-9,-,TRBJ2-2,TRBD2,CASSASGHNTGELFF,TGTGCCAGCTCTGCTAGCGGACATAACACCGGGGAGCTGTTTTTT
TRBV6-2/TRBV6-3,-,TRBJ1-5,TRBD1,CASSRGTGGYQPQHF,TGTGCCAGCAGTCGGGGGACAGGGGGTTATCAGCCCCAGCATTTT
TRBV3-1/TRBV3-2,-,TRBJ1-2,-,CASSHAGTSGYGYTF,TGTGCCAGCAGCCATGCCGGGACATCCGGCTATGGCTACACCTTC
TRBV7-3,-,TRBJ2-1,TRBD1,CASSLTGQGSYNEQFF,TGTGCCAGCAGCTTAACGGGACAGGGGTCCTACAATGAGCAGTTCTTC
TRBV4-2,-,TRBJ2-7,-,CASSQDWPPNYEQYF,TGTGCCAGCAGCCAAGATTGGCCACCCAACTACGAGCAGTACTTC
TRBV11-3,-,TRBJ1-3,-,CASKEGGSGNTIYF,TGTGCCAGCAAAGAGGGAGGCTCTGGAAACACCATATATTTT
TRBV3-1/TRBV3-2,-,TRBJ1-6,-,CASSFERGNSPLHF,TGTGCCAGCAGCTTCGAGAGAGGGAATTCACCCCTCCACTTT
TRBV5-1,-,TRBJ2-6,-,CASSRGHYRDGGANVLTF,TGCGCCAGCAGCCGCGGTCACTACAGGGATGGGGGTGCCAACGTCCTGACTTTC
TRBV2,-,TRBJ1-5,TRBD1,CASSADRVQPQHF,TGTGCCAGCAGCGCGGACAGGGTGCAGCCCCAGCATTTT
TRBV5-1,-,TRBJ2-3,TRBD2,CASSQQRGSTDTQYF,TGCGCCAGCAGCCAACAGCGGGGTAGCACAGATACGCAGTATTTT
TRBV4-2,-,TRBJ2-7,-,CASSQAYQYEQYF,TGTGCCAGCAGCCAAGCCTATCAATACGAGCAGTACTTC
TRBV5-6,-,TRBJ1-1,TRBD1,CASSSVDGQGVEAFF,TGTGCCAGCAGCTCTGTTGATGGACAGGGGGTTGAAGCTTTCTTT
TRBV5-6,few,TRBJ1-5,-,CASSPGSNQPQHF,TGTGCCAGCAGCCCAGGGAGCAATCAGCCCCAGCATTTT
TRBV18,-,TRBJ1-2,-,CASSDGTANYGYTF,TGTGCCAGCTCTGACGGGACTGCTAACTATGGCTACACCTTC
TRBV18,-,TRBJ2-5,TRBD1,CASSPRTGAQETQYF,TGTGCCAGCTCACCACGAACAGGGGCACAAGAGACCCAGTACTTC
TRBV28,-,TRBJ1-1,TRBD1,CASTPGQLNTEAFF,TGTGCCAGCACCCCGGGACAGCTGAACACTGAAGCTTTCTTT
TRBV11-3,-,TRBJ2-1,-,CASSSSRGKSSYNEQFF,TGTGCCAGCAGCTCGTCAAGGGGGAAGAGCTCCTACAATGAGCAGTTCTTC
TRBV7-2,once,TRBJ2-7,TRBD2,CASSLELGGYEQYF,TGTGCCAGCAGCTTAGAGCTGGGGGGGTACGAGCAGTACTTC
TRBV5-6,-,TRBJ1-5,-,CASSLSGSNQPQHF,TGTGCCAGCAGCTTGTCAGGGAGCAATCAGCCCCAGCATTTT
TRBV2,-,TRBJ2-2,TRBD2,CATPGASGGTNTGELFF,TGTGCCACCCCAGGGGCTAGCGGGGGCACGAACACCGGGGAGCTGTTTTTT
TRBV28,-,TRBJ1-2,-,CASSLWQTASGGYTF,TGTGCCAGCAGTTTATGGCAGACAGCATCGGGTGGCTACACCTTC
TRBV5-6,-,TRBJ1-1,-,CASSLGRAPEAFF,TGTGCCAGCAGCTTGGGGAGGGCCCCTGAAGCTTTCTTT
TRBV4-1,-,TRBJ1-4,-,CASSRQQGTREKLFF,TGCGCCAGCAGCCGACAACAGGGTACTCGGGAAAAACTGTTTTTT
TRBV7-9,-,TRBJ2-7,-,CASSLGVGGSYEQYF,TGTGCCAGCAGCTTAGGGGTCGGGGGTTCTTACGAGCAGTACTTC
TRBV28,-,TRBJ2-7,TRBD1,CASSLWGYSVGQGLSHEQYF,TGTGCCAGCAGTTTATGGGGCTATTCTGTCGGACAGGGGCTTTCCCACGAGCAGTACTTC
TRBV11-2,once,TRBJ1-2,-,CASSLQGFSYGYTF,TGTGCCAGCAGCCTTCAGGGGTTTAGCTATGGCTACACCTTC
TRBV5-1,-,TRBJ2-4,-,CASRLTGTPKNIQYF,TGCGCCAGCAGACTAACCGGGACACCCAAAAACATTCAGTACTTC
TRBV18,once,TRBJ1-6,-,CASSPGPGGNSPLHF,TGTGCCAGCTCACCCGGTCCCGGTGGTAATTCACCCCTCCACTTT
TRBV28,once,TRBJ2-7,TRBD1,CASSSGQGGKEQYF,TGTGCCAGCAGTTCCGGACAGGGTGGTAAGGAGCAGTACTTC
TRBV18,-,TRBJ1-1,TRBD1,CASSPWDRVSTEAFF,TGTGCCAGCTCACCCTGGGACAGGGTATCGACTGAAGCTTTCTTT
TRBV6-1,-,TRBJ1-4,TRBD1,CASSQATGGEKLFF,TGTGCCAGCAGTCAAGCGACAGGGGGAGAAAAACTGTTTTTT
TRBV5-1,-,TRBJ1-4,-,CASSVDRATNEKLFF,TGCGCCAGCAGCGTGGACAGAGCAACTAATGAAAAACTGTTTTTT
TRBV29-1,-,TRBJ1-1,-,CSVVPGLNTEAFF,TGCAGCGTTGTTCCGGGTCTGAACACTGAAGCTTTCTTT
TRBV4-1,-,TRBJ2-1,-,CASSQTHYYNEQFF,TGCGCCAGCAGCCAAACCCACTACTACAATGAGCAGTTCTTC
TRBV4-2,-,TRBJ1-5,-,CASSQVGRDNQPQHF,TGTGCCAGCAGCCAAGTAGGCAGGGACAATCAGCCCCAGCATTTT
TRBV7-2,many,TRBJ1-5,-,CASSIRGAGNQPQHF,TGTGCCAGCAGCATCAGGGGAGCGGGCAATCAGCCCCAGCATTTT
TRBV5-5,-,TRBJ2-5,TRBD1,CASSSQGAGETQYF,TGTGCCAGCAGCTCTCAGGGGGCAGGGGAGACCCAGTACTTC
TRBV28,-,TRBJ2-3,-,CASSLLRDTQYF,TGTGCCAGCAGTCTCCTACGAGATACGCAGTATTTT